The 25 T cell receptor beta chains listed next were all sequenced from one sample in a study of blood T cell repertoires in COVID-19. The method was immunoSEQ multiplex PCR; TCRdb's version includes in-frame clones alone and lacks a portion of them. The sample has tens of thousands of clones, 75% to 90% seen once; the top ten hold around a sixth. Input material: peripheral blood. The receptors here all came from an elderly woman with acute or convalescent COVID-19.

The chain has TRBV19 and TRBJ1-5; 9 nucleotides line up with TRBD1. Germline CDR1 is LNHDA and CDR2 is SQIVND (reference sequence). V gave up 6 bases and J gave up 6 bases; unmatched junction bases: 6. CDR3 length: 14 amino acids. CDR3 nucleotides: TGTGCCAGTAGCCCGGACAGGGGCGGTCAGCCCCAGCATTTT. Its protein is CASSPDRGGQPQHF. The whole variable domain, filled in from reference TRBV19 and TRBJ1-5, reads DGGITQSPKYLFRKEGQNVTLSCEQNLNHDAMYWYRQDPGQGLRLIYYSQIVNDFQKGDIAEGYSVSREKKESFPLTVTSAQKNPTAFYLCASSPDRGGQPQHFGDGTRLSIL.

CDR3 protein: CASSVVPGANSPLHF. Written as DNA, the CDR3 is TGTGCCAGCAGCGTAGTTCCAGGGGCTAATTCACCCCTCCACTTT. This sequence joins TRBV9 and TRBJ1-6, with D possibly being TRBD1 (6 bases). The germline V and J ends were trimmed by 0 bases and 6 bases, with 10 bases remaining between them. Germline V gene data show CDR1 as SGDLS and CDR2 as YYNGEE. This CDR3 has 15 residues.

The CDR3 is CASSGTSYNEQFF. The CDR3 DNA is TGTGCCAGCAGCGGGACTAGCTACAATGAGCAGTTCTTC. J is TRBJ2-1 and V is TRBV9, with 7 nucleotides matching TRBD2. Germline values: CDR1 SGDLS, CDR2 YYNGEE. Trimming cost V 3 bases and J 3 bases; bases outside gene matches: 0. This CDR3 has 13 amino acids.

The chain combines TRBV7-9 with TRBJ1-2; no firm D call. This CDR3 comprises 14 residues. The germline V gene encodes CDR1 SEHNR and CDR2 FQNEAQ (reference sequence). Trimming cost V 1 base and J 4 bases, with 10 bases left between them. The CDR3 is CASSLGLEIYGYTF. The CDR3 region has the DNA TGTGCCAGCAGCTTAGGATTGGAGATCTATGGCTACACCTTC.

CDR3 region: CASSPAGLAGGKEQYF. The CDR3 DNA sequence: TGTGCCAGCTCACCCGCCGGACTAGCGGGGGGAAAGGAGCAGTACTTC. V and J are TRBV18 and TRBJ2-7, with 14 bases matching TRBD2. The trim removed 3 bases at V and 7 bases at J, leaving 8 bases unmatched. The CDR3 has 16 residues. CDR1 and CDR2 from the germline V gene are KGHSH and LQKENI.

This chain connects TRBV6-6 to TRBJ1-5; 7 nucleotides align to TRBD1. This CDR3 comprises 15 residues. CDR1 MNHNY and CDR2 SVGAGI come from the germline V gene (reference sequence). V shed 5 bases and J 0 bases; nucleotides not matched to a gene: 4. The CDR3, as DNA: TGTGCCAGCAGTCGGGACAGTTATAGCAATCAGCCCCAGCATTTT. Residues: CASSRDSYSNQPQHF.

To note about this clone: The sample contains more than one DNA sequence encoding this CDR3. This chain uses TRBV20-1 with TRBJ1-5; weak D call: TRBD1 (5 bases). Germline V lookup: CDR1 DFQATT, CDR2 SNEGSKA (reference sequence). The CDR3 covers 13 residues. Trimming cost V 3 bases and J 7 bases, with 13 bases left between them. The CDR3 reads CSASGGAGQPQHF. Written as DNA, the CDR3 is TGCAGTGCTAGTGGCGGGGCAGGGCAGCCCCAGCATTTT.

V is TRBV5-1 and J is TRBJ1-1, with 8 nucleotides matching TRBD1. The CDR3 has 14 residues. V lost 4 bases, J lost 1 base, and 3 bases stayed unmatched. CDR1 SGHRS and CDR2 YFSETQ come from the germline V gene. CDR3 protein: CASSLGQANTEAFF. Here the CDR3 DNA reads TGCGCCAGCAGCCTGGGACAGGCGAACACTGAAGCTTTCTTT.

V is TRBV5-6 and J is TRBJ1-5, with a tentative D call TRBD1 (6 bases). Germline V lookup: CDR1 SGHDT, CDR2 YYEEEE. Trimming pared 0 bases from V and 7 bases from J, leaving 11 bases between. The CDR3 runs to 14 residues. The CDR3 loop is CASSLGQVPQPQHF. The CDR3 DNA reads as TGTGCCAGCAGCTTGGGACAGGTACCCCAGCCCCAGCATTTT.

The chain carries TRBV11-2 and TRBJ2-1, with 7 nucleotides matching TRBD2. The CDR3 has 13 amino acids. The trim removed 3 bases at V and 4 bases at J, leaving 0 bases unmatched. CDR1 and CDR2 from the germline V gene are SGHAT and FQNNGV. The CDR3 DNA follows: TGTGCCAGCAGCTTGGGACTATACAATGAGCAGTTCTTC. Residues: CASSLGLYNEQFF.

CDR3 bases: TGTGCCAGCAGCCGGACAGGGAGCTCCTACAATGAGCAGTTCTTC. It yields the protein CASSRTGSSYNEQFF. The chain is built from TRBV5-4 and TRBJ2-1; 8 nucleotides align to TRBD1. There are 15 residues in the CDR3. Germline values: CDR1 SGHNT, CDR2 YYREEE (reference sequence). After removal of 4 bases from V and 0 bases from J, the junction contained 3 bases not matched to a gene. The whole variable domain, remainder taken from reference TRBV5-4 and TRBJ2-1, is ETGVTQSPTHLIKTRGQQVTLRCSSQSGHNTVSWYQQALGQGPQFIFQYYREEENGRGNFPPRFSGLQFPNYSSELNVNALELDDSALYLCASSRTGSSYNEQFFGPGTRLTVL.

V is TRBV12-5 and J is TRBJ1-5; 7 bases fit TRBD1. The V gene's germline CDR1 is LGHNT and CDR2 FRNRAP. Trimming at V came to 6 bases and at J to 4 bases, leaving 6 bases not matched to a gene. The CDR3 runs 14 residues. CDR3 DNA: TGTGCTAGTGGCCCCGGACAGGCGAATCAGCCCCAGCATTTT. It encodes CASGPGQANQPQHF.

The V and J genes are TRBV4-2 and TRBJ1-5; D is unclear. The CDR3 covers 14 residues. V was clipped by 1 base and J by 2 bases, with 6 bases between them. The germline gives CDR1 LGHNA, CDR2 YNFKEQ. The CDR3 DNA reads TGTGCCAGCAGCCAAGTGGGAGGCAATCAGCCCCAGCATTTT. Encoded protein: CASSQVGGNQPQHF.

CDR3 sequence reads: CASSHLGTSGGTRDTQYF. CDR3 nucleotide sequence: TGTGCCAGCAGCCATCTCGGGACTAGCGGGGGGACCAGAGATACGCAGTATTTT. V usage is TRBV3-1 (or the pseudogene TRBV3-2) and J usage is TRBJ2-3; 15 positions agree with TRBD2. Germline V gene lookup returns CDR1 LGHDT and CDR2 YNNKEL (reference sequence). The junction had 9 bases not matched to a gene; V was cut back by 3 bases and J by 5 bases. The CDR3 sequence is 18 residues long.

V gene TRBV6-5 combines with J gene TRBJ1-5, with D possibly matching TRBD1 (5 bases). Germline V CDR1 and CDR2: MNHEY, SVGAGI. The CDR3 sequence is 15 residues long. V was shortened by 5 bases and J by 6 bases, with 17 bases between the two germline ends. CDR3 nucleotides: TGTGCCAGCAGTACGGACATTACAGGTAGTCAGCCCCAGCATTTT. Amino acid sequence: CASSTDITGSQPQHF.

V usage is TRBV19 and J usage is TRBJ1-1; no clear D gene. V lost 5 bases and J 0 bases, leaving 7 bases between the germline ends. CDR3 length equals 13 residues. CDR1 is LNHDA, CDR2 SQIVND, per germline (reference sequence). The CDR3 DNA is TGTGCCAGTAGTGTGACATTGAACACTGAAGCTTTCTTT. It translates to CASSVTLNTEAFF.

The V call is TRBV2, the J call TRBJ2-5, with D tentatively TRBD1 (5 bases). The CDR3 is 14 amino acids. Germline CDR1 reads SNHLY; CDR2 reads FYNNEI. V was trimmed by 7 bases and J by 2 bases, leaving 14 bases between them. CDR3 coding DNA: TGTGCCAGCATGGTGACAGAGTATCAAGAGACCCAGTACTTC. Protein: CASMVTEYQETQYF.

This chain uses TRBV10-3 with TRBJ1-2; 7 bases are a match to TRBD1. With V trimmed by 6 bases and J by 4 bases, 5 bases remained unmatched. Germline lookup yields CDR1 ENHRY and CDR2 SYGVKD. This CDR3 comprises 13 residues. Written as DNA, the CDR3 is TGTGCCATCAGCCGGGACAGTTCCTATGGCTACACCTTC. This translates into CAISRDSSYGYTF.

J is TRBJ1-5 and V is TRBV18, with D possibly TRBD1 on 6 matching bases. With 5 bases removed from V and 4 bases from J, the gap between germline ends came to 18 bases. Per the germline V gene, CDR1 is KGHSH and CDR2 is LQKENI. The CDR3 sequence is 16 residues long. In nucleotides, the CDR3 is TGTGCCAGCTCATTATCGGTAGGGGGACGTAATCAGCCCCAGCATTTT. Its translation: CASSLSVGGRNQPQHF.

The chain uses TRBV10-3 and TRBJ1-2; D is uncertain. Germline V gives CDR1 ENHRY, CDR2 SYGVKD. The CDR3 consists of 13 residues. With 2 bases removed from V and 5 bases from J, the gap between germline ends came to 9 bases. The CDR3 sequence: CAISERGEYGYTF. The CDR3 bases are TGTGCCATCAGTGAGCGGGGAGAATATGGCTACACCTTC.

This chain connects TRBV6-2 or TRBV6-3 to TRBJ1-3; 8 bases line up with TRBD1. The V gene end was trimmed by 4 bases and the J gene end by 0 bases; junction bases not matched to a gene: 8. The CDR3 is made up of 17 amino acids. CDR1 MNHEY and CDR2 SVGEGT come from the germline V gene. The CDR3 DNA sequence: TGTGCCAGCAGTTCTGGACAGGGCCTATTCTCTGGAAACACCATATATTTT. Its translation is CASSSGQGLFSGNTIYF.

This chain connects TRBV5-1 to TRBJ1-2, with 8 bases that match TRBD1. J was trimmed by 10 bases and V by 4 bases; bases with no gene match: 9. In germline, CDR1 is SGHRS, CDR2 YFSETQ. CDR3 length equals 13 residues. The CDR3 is CASSEGTGNYYTF. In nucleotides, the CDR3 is TGCGCCAGCAGCGAAGGGACAGGAAATTACTACACCTTC.

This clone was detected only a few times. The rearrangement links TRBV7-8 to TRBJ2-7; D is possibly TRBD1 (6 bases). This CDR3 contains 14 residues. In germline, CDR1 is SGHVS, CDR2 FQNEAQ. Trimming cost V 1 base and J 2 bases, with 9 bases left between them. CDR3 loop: CASSLVAGAYEQYF. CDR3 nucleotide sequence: TGTGCCAGCAGCTTAGTAGCAGGGGCCTACGAGCAGTACTTC.

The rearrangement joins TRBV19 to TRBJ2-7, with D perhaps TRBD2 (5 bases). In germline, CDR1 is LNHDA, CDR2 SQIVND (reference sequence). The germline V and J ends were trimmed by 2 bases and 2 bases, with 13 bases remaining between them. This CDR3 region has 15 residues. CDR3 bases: TGTGCCAGTAGTATAAATCAGCGGACGGCCTACGAGCAGTACTTC. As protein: CASSINQRTAYEQYF.

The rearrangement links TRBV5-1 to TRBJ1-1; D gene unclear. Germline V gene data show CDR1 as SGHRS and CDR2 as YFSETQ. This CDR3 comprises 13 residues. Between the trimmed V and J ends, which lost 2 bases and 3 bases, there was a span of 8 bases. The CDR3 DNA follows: TGCGCCAGCAGCTTCTCACGAGACACTGAAGCTTTCTTT. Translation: CASSFSRDTEAFF.